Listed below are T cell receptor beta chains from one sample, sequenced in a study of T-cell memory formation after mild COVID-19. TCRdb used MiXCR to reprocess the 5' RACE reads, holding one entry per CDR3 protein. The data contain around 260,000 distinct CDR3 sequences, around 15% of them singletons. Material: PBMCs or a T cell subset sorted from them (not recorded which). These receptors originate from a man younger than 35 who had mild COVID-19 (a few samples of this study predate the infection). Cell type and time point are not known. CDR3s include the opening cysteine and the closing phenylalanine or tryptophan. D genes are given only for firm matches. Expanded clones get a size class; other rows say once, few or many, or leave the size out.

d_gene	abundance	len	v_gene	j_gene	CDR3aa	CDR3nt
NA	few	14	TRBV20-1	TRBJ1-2	CSARVDRRGDGYTF	TGCAGTGCTAGGGTCGACAGGAGAGGAGATGGCTACACCTTC
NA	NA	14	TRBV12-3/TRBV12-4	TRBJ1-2	CASRSLKGKDGYTF	TGTGCCAGCAGATCGTTGAAGGGGAAGGATGGCTACACCTTC
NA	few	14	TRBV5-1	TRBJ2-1	CASSFAGNYNEQFF	TGCGCCAGCAGCTTCGCAGGGAACTACAATGAGCAGTTCTTC
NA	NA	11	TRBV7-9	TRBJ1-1	CASSGVFEAFF	TGTGCCAGCAGCGGGGTGTTTGAAGCTTTCTTT
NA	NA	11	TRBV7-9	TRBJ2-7	CASSPLAEQYF	TGTGCCAGCAGCCCTTTGGCCGAGCAGTACTTC
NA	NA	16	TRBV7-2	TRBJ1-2	CASSPGSVALLYGYTF	TGTGCCAGCAGCCCAGGGTCGGTGGCCCTCCTTTATGGCTACACCTTC
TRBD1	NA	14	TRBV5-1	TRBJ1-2	CASSSDRGIYGYTF	TGCGCCAGCAGCTCGGACAGGGGGATCTATGGCTACACCTTC
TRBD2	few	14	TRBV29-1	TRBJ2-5	CSVGPLAGGETQYF	TGCAGCGTTGGGCCGCTAGCGGGAGGAGAGACCCAGTACTTC
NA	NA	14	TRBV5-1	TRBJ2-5	CASSLGEARETQYF	TGCGCCAGCAGCTTGGGGGAAGCGCGGGAGACCCAGTACTTC
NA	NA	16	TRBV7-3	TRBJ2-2	CASSLIRGPGTGELFF	TGTGCCAGCAGCTTAATCAGGGGTCCTGGCACCGGGGAGCTGTTTTTT
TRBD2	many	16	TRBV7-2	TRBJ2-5	CASSLEGGGRTETQYF	TGTGCCAGCAGCTTAGAGGGCGGGGGACGGACGGAGACCCAGTACTTC
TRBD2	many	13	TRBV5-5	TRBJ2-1	CASSFLAGGPEFF	TGTGCCAGCAGCTTTCTTGCGGGGGGGCCGGAGTTCTTC
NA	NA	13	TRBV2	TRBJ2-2	CASSENPAWELFF	TGTGCCAGCAGTGAAAATCCTGCCTGGGAGCTGTTTTTT
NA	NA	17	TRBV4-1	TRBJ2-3	CASSQAPPGGDKDTQYF	TGCGCCAGCAGCCAAGCCCCCCCCGGCGGGGATAAAGATACGCAGTATTTT
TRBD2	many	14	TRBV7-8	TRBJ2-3	CASSSAGRTDTQYF	TGTGCCAGCAGCTCAGCGGGACGCACAGATACGCAGTATTTT
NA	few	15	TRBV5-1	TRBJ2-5	CASSLTGTLQETQYF	TGCGCCAGCAGCTTAACAGGGACCCTACAAGAGACCCAGTACTTC
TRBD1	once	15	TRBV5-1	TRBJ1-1	CASTLDRELNTEAFF	TGCGCCAGTACCTTGGACAGGGAATTGAACACTGAAGCTTTCTTT
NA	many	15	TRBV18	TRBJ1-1	CASSQIGTQNTEAFF	TGTGCCAGCTCACAAATCGGGACACAGAACACTGAAGCTTTCTTT
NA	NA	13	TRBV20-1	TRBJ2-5	CSARSRGRETQYF	TGCAGTGCTAGGAGCAGGGGCCGGGAGACCCAGTACTTC
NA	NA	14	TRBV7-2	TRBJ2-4	CASSPRRGLDIQYF	TGTGCCAGCAGCCCCAGGAGGGGGCTTGACATTCAGTACTTC
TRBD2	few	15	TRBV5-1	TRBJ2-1	CASRLGGSGYNEQFF	TGCGCCAGCAGGCTTGGAGGTAGCGGGTACAATGAGCAGTTCTTC
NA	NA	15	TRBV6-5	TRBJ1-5	CASSYRRGVGQPQHF	TGTGCCAGCAGTTATAGGCGAGGGGTCGGTCAGCCCCAGCATTTT